This T cell receptor beta chain was sequenced in a study of Ad26.COV2.S vaccination and SARS-CoV-2 variants. Overall study findings and caveats: After vaccination, substantial breadth of spike-specific CD8+ and CD4+ responses was reported.

V lost 3 bases and J lost 2; bases outside the gene matches: 3. CDR3 length: 15 residues. In germline, CDR1 is MNHNS, CDR2 SASEGT. TCRdb's copy holds only in-frame clones and misses some; the assay was immunoSEQ multiplex PCR. Of about 180,000 clones listed, around 88% are singletons. Worth noting for this clone: What it binds is unknown.

The sequence was obtained from a human donor who had recovered from COVID-19. The V call is TRBV6-1, the J call TRBJ1-3; 8 nucleotides align to TRBD1. The sequencing used peripheral blood, collected after recovery from COVID-19. The CDR3 here is CASSEQDRAGNTIYF. The CDR3 nucleotides read TGTGCCAGCAGTGAGCAGGACAGGGCTGGAAACACCATATATTTT.